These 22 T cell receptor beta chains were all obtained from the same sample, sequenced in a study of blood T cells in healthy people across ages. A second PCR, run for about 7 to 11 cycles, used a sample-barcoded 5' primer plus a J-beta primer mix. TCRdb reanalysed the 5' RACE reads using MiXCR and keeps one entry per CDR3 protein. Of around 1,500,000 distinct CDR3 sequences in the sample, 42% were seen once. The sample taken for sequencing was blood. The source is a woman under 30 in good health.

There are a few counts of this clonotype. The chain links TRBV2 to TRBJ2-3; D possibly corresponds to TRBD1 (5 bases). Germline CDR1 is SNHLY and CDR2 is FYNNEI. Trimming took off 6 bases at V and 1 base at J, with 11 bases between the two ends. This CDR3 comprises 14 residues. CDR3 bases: TGTGCCAGCAGAGTTGACAGAGGCACAGATACGCAGTATTTT. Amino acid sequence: CASRVDRGTDTQYF. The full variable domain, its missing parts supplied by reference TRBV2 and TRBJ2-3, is EPEVTQTPSHQVTQMGQEVILRCVPISNHLYFYWYRQILGQKVEFLVSFYNNEISEKSEIFDDQFSVERPDGSNFTLKIRSTKLEDSAMYFCASRVDRGTDTQYFGPGTRLTVL.

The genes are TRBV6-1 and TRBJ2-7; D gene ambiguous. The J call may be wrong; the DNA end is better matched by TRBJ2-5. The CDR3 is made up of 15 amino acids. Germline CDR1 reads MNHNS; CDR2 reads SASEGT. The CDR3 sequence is CASSERSPIGETQYF. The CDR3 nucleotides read TGTGCCAGCAGTGAGAGAAGCCCTATAGGGGAGACCCAGTACTTC.

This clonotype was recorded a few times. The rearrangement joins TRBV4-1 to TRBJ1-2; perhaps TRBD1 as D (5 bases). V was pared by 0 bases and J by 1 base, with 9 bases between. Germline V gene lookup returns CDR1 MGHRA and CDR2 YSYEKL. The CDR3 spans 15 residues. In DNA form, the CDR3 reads TGCGCCAGCAGCCAAGATCCCCAGGGTAACTATGGCTACACCTTC. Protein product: CASSQDPQGNYGYTF.

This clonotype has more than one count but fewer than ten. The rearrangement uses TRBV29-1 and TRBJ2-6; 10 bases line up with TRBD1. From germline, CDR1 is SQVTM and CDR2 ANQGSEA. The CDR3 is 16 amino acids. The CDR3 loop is CSAGTGAPSGANVLTF. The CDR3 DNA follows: TGCAGTGCCGGGACAGGGGCGCCCTCTGGGGCCAACGTCCTGACTTTC.

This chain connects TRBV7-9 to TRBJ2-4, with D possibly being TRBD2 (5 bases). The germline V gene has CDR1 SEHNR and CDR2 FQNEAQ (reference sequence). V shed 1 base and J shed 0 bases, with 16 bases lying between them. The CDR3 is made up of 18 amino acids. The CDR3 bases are TGTGCCAGCAGCTTAGGGAAGTGGGGAGAGCTAGCCAAAAACATTCAGTACTTC. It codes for CASSLGKWGELAKNIQYF.

The CDR3 loop reads CASSQGNQETGELFF. CDR3 nucleotide sequence: TGTGCCAGCAGCCAGGGCAACCAGGAGACCGGGGAGCTGTTTTTT. The chain employs TRBV3-1 and TRBJ2-2; D call uncertain. The germline V gene encodes CDR1 LGHDT and CDR2 YNNKEL (reference sequence). Trimming took 3 bases from V and 5 from J, leaving 13 bases between them. This CDR3 has 15 amino acids.

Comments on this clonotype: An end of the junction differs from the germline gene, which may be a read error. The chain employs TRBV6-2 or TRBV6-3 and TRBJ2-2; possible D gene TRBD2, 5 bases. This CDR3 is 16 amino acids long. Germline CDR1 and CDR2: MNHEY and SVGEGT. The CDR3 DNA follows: TGTGCCAGCAGTTCCCCGATGGGAGCTAGCACCGGGGAGCTTTTTTTT. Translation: CASSSPMGASTGELFF.

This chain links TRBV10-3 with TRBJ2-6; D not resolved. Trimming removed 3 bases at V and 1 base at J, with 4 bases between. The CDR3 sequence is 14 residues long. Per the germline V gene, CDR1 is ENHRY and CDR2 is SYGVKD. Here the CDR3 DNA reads TGTGCCATCAGTGATCCTTCTGGGGCCAACGTCCTGACTTTC. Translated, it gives CAISDPSGANVLTF.

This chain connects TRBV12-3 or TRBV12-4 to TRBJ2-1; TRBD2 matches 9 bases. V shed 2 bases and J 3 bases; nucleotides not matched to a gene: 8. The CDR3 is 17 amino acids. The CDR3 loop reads CASSLMASGILYNEQFF. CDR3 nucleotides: TGTGCCAGCAGTTTAATGGCTAGCGGGATCCTCTACAATGAGCAGTTCTTC.

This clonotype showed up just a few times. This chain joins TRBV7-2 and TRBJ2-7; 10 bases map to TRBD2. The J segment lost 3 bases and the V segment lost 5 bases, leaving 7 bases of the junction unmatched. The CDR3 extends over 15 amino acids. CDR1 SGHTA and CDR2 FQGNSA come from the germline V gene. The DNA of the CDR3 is TGTGCCAGCAGCCCGCGCACTAGCGGGAACTACGAGCAGTACTTC. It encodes CASSPRTSGNYEQYF.

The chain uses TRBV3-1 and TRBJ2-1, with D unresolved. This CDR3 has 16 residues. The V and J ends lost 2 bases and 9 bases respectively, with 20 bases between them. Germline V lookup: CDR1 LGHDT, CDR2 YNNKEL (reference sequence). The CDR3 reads CASSQWSQTLSSEQFF. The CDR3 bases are TGTGCCAGCAGCCAATGGAGTCAAACCCTCAGTTCTGAGCAGTTCTTC.

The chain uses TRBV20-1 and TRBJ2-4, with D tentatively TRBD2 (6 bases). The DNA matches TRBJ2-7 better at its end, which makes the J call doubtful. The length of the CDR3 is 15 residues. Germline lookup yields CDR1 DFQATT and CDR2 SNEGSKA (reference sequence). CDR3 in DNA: TGCAGTGCGGGGAGGTACGGGGGATTCTCCTACGAGCAGTACTTC. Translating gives CSAGRYGGFSYEQYF.

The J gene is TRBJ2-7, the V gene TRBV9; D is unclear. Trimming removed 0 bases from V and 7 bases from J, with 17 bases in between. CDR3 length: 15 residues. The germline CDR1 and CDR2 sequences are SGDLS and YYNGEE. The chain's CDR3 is CASSVGGNPLDEQYF. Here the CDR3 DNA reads TGTGCCAGCAGCGTAGGCGGCAACCCCCTCGATGAGCAGTACTTC.

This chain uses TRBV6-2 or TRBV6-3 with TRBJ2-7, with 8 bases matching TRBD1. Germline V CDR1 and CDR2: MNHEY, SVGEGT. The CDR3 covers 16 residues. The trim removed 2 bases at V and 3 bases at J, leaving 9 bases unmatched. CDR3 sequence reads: CASSYGGLDRVYEQYF. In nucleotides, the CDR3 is TGTGCCAGCAGTTACGGAGGATTGGACAGGGTCTACGAGCAGTACTTC.

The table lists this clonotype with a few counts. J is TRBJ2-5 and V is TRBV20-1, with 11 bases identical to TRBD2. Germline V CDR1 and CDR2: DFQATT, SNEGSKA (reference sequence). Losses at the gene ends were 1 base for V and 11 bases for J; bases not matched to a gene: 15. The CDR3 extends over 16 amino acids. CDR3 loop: CSARGLLAGEAREQYF. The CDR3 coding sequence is TGCAGTGCTAGAGGCCTACTAGCGGGAGAGGCGAGGGAGCAGTACTTC.

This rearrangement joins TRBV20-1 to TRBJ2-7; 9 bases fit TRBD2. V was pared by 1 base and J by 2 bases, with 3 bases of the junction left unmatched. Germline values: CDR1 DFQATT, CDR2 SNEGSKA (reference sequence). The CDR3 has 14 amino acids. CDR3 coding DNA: TGCAGTGCTAGAGGGCGGGAGGGTCCCTACGAGCAGTACTTC. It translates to CSARGREGPYEQYF.

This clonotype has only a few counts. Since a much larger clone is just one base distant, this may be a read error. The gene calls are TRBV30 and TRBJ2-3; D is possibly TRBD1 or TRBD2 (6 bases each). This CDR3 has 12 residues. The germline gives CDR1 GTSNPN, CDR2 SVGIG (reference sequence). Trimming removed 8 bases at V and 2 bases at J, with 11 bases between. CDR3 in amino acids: CAGRDNTDTQYF. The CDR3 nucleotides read TGTGCCGGGCGGGACAACACAGATACGCAGTATTTT.

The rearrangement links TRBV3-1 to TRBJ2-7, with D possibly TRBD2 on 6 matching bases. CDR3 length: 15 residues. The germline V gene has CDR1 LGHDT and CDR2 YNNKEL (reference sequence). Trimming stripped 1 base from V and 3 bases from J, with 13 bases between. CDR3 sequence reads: CASSQGGLANYEQYF. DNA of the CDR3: TGTGCCAGCAGCCAAGGAGGCCTAGCGAACTACGAGCAGTACTTC.

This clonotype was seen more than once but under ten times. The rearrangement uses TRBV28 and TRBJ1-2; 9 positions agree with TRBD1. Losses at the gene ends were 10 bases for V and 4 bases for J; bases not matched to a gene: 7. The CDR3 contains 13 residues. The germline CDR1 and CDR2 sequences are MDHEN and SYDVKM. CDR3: CAIRRQGGYGYTF. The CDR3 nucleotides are TGTGCCATCCGTCGACAGGGGGGCTATGGCTACACCTTC.

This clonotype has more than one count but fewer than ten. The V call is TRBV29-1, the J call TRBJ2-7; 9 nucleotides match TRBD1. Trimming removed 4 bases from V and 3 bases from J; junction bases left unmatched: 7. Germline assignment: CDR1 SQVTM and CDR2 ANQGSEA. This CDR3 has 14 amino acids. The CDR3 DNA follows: TGCAGCGTTGCCGAGGACAGGGGTATCTACGAGCAGTACTTC. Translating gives CSVAEDRGIYEQYF.

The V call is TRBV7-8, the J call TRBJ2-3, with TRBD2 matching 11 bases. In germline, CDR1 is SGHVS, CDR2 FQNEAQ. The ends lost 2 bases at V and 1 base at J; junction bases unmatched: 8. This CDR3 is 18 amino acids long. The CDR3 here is CASSLRASGRLGTDTQYF. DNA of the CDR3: TGTGCCAGCAGCTTAAGGGCTAGCGGGAGGCTCGGCACAGATACGCAGTATTTT.

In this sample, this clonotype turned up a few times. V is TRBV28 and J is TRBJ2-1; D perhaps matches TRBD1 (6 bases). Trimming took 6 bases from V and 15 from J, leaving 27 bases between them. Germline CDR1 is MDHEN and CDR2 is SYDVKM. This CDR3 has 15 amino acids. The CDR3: CASRSRISGERWLFF. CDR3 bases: TGTGCCAGCAGGAGCCGAATATCAGGGGAGAGATGGTTGTTCTTC.